The present TCR beta chain was sequenced within a study of beta chain features in type 1 diabetes. As for the study in general: No patient-donor differences in age, gender, total cells or subset yield. Points from the study as a whole: More deletions and fewer insertions at VDJ junctions were seen in type 1 diabetes patients. In all four CD4+ subsets, TCRB CDR3 length was significantly, moderately reduced in type 1 diabetes.

Germline lookup yields CDR1 LGHNA and CDR2 YNFKEQ. V was clipped by 2 bases and J by 0 bases, with 12 bases between them. The CDR3 length is 16 residues. There are a few counts of this clone. The antigen is not known. CD45RO/CCR7/CD25/CD127/CD95/CD27 staining was used to isolate CD4+ naive, central memory, regulatory and stem cell-like memory cells by sorting. Every isolated RNA sample was fully reverse transcribed, so sequencing captured expressed TCRB transcripts. The data were produced by immunoSEQ multiplex PCR, yet TCRdb's version contains in-frame clones alone and is incomplete. The sample shows 600,000 or so clones, about an eighth of them seen only once.

This chain links TRBV4-2 with TRBJ2-3, with D maybe TRBD1 (6 bases). The clonotype was recovered from a man aged 18 to 35 with type 1 diabetes. The sample was naive CD4+ T cells from blood. The CDR3 DNA reads TGTGCCAGCAGCCAACAAGGGACACCGAGCACAGATACGCAGTATTTT. Amino acids: CASSQQGTPSTDTQYF.